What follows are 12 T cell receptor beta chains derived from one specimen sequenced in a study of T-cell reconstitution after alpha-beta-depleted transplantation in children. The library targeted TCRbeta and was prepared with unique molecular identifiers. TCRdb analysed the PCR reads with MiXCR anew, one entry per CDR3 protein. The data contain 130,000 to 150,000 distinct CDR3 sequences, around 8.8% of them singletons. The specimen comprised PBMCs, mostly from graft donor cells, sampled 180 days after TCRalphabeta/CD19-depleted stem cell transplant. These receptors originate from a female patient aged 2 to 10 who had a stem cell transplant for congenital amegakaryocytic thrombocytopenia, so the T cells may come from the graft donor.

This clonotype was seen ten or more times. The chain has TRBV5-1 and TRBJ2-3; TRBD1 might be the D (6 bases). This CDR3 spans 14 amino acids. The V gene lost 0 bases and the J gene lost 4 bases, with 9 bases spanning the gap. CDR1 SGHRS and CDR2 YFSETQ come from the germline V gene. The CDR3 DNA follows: TGCGCCAGCAGCTTGGTAAAGGGGGCAGATACGCAGTATTTT. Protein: CASSLVKGADTQYF.

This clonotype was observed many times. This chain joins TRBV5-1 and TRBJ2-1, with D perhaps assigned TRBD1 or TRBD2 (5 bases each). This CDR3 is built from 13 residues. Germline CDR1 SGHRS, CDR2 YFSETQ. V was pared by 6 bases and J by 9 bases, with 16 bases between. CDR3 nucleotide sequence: TGCGCCAGCACGGACCTCTGGGACGGTGAGCAGTTCTTC. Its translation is CASTDLWDGEQFF.

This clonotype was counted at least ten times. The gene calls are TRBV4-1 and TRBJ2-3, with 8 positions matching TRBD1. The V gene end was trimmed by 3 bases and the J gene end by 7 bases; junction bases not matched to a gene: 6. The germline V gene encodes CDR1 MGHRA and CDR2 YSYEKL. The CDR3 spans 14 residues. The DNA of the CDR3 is TGCGCCAGCAGCCAGGTTACAGGGGGAAATACGCAGTATTTT. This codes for CASSQVTGGNTQYF.

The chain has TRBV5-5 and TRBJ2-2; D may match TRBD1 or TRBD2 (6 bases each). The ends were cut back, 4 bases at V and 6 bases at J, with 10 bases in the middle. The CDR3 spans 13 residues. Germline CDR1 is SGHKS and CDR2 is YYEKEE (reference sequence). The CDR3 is CASSPGGPGELFF. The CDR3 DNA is TGTGCCAGCAGCCCTGGGGGGCCCGGGGAGCTGTTTTTT.

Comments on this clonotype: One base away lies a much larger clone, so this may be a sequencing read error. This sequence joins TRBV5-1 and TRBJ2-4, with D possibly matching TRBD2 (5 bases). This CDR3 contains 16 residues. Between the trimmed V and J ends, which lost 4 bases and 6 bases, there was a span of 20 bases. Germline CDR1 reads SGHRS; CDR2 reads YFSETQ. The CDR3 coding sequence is TGCGCCAGCAGCCTCGAAGGGAGACCCCTCGGAAACATTCAGTACTTC. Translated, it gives CASSLEGRPLGNIQYF.

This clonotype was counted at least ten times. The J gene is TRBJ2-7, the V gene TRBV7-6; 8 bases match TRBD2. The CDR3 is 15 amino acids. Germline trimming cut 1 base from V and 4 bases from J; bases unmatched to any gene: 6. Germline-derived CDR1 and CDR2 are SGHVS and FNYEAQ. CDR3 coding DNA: TGTGCCAGCAGCTTAGGGCTAGCGGGTGATTACGAGCAGTACTTC. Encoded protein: CASSLGLAGDYEQYF.

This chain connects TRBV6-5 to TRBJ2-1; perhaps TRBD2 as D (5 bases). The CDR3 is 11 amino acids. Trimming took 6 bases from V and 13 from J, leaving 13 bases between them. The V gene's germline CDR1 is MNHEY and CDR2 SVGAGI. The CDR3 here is CASSQGLLQFF. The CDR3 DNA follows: TGTGCCAGCAGCCAAGGACTCCTCCAGTTCTTC.

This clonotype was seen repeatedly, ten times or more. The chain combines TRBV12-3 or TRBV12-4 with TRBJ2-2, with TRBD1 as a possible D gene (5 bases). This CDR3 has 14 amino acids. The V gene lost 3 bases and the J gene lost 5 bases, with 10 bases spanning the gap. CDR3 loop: CASSLAGYTGELFF. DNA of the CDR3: TGTGCCAGCAGTTTGGCAGGGTATACCGGGGAGCTGTTTTTT.

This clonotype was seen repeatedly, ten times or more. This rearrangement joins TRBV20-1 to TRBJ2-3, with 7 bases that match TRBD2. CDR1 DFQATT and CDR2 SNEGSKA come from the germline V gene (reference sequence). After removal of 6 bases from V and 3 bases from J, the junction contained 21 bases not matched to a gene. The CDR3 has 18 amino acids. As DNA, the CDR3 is TGCAGTGCAACTAAGATACCACTAGGGCGGGAGAAGACAGATACGCAGTATTTT. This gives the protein CSATKIPLGREKTDTQYF.

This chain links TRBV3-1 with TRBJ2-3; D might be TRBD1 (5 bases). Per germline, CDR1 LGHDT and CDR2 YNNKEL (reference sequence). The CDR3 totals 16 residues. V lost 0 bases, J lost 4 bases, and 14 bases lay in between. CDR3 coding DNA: TGTGCCAGCAGCCAAGAATTGGGGCAGCTGCCAGATACGCAGTATTTT. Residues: CASSQELGQLPDTQYF.

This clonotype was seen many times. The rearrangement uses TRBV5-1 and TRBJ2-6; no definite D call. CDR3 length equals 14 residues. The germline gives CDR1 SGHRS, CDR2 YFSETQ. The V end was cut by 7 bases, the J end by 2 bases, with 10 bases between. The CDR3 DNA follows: TGCGCCAGCCGAGAATTAGCTGGGGCCAACGTCCTGACTTTC. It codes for CASRELAGANVLTF.

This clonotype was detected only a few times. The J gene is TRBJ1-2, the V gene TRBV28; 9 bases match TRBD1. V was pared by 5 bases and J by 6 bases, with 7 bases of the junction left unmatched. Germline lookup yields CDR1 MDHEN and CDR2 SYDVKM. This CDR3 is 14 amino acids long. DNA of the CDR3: TGTGCCAGCAGTGGCGGACAGGGGTCTCATGGCTACACCTTC. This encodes CASSGGQGSHGYTF.